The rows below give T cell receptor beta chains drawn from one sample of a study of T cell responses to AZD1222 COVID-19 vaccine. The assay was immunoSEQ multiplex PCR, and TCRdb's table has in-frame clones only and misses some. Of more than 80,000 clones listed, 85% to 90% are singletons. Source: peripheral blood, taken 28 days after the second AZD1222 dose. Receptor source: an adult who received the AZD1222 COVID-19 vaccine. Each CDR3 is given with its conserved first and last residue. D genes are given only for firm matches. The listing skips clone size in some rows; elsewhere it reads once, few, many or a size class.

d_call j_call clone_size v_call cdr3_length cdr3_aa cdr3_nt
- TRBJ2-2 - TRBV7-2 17 CASRGVPYGSNTGELFF TGTGCCAGCAGGGGGGTCCCCTACGGTTCGAACACCGGGGAGCTGTTTTTT
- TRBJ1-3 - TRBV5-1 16 CASSLGPEMSGNTIYF TGCGCCAGCAGCTTGGGGCCAGAGATGTCTGGAAACACCATATATTTT
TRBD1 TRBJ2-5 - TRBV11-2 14 CASRQGQVTETQYF TGTGCCAGCAGACAGGGACAGGTCACAGAGACCCAGTACTTC
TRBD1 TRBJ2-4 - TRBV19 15 CASSIGQGAGNIQYF TGTGCCAGTAGTATTGGGCAGGGGGCAGGTAACATTCAGTACTTC
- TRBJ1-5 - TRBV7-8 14 CASSFRGGDQPQHF TGTGCCAGCAGCTTTCGGGGGGGAGATCAGCCCCAGCATTTT
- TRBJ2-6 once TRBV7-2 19 CASSSSYSSYGSGANVLTF TGTGCCAGCAGCTCCTCCTACTCCTCCTATGGCTCTGGGGCCAACGTCCTGACTTTC
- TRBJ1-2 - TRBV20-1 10 CSVGANGYTF TGCAGTGTTGGGGCTAATGGCTACACCTTC
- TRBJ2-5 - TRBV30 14 CAWSVGGLQETQYF TGTGCCTGGAGTGTAGGTGGACTCCAAGAGACCCAGTACTTC
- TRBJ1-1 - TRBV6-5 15 CASSYFGGWNTEAFF TGTGCCAGCAGTTACTTTGGGGGCTGGAACACTGAAGCTTTCTTT
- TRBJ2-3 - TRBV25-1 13 CASSEVGTDTQYF TGTGCCAGCAGTGAAGTGGGCACAGATACGCAGTATTTT
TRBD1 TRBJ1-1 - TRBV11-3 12 CASSPGDSEAFF TGTGCCAGCAGCCCCGGGGACAGTGAAGCTTTCTTT
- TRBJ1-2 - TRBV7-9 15 CASSSNQGPLGSRTF TGTGCCAGCAGCTCAAACCAGGGACCATTGGGTTCTAGGACCTTC
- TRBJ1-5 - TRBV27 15 CASSPEGISNQPQHF TGTGCCAGCAGCCCGGAGGGCATTAGCAATCAGCCCCAGCATTTT
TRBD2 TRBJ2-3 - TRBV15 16 CATSRDSGESTDTQYF TGTGCCACCAGCAGAGATAGCGGGGAAAGCACAGATACGCAGTATTTT
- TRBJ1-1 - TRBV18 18 CASSALIPGQRGDTEAFF TGTGCCAGCTCTGCCCTAATTCCGGGACAAAGGGGGGACACTGAAGCTTTCTTT
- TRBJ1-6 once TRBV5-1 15 CASSLDGRWDSPLHF TGCGCCAGCAGCTTGGACGGACGTTGGGATTCACCCCTCCACTTT
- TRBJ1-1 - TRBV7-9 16 CASRSPWTKRDTEAFF TGTGCCAGCAGATCCCCTTGGACAAAGCGGGACACTGAAGCTTTCTTT
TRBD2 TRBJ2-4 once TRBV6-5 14 CASRTWEGGDIQYF TGTGCCAGCCGGACGTGGGAGGGAGGGGACATTCAGTACTTC
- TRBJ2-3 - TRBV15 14 CATRGGIAPDTQYF TGTGCCACCCGAGGCGGGATCGCCCCAGATACGCAGTATTTT
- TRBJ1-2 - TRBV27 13 CASSTRENYGYTF TGTGCCAGCAGTACCAGGGAGAACTATGGCTACACCTTC
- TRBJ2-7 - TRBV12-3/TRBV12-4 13 CASSWGRVFEQYF TGTGCCAGCAGTTGGGGAAGGGTATTCGAGCAGTACTTC
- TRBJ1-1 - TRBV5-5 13 CASSPSVRTEAFF TGTGCCAGCAGCCCCTCGGTCAGGACTGAAGCTTTCTTT
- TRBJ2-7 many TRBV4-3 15 CASSRTLDSPHEQYF TGCGCCAGCAGCCGGACTCTGGATAGCCCCCACGAGCAGTACTTC
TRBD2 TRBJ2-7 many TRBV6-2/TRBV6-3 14 CASSYGTSGYEQYF TGTGCCAGCAGTTACGGGACTAGCGGCTACGAGCAGTACTTC
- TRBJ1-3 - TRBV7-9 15 CASNLPSGAGNTIYF TGTGCCAGCAACCTACCAAGCGGAGCTGGAAACACCATATATTTT
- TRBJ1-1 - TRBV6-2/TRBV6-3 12 CASSRGGTEAFF TGTGCCAGCAGTCGAGGTGGTACTGAAGCTTTCTTT